The T cell receptor beta chain under discussion was sequenced for a study of CD8+ T cells in alopecia areata (dated by TCRdb to 2017 to 2018). General notes on the study: Treated patients were enrolled in an open-label pilot trial of oral tofacitinib at 5 to 10 mg twice daily for moderate-to-severe alopecia areata. Tofacitinib was administered for 6 to 18 months, and 6 months of follow-up off drug were then conducted to assess delayed response and recurrence. The study used high-throughput TCRbeta sequencing to examine T cell clonal expansion in alopecia areata, in both the C3H/HeJ mouse model and human patients. Scalp tissue and sorted CD4+ and CD8+ peripheral blood T cells from patchy and totalis/universalis alopecia areata patients and from healthy controls were covered by human TCRbeta sequencing. Tofacitinib-treated patients had biopsies at baseline and at 4 and 24 weeks of treatment, with a later scalp biopsy in several patients. Scalp clonality was compared across normal scalp (n=4), patchy alopecia areata scalp (n=8), and alopecia totalis/universalis scalp (n=8). The RNA source kit depended on sample type: the PAXgene miRNA kit for fixed scalp, the miRNeasy kit for PBMCs, and the RNeasy kit for mouse skin. Amplification of TCRbeta CDR3 regions was done by immunoSEQ multiplex PCR using 35 Vbeta forward primers and 13 Jbeta reverse primers.

Library construction relied on the immunoSEQ multiplex PCR assay. To provide template for TCR sequencing, every sample had RNA extracted and reverse transcribed into cDNA. First-strand cDNA was synthesized using SuperScript III with a 2:1 mix of oligo-dT and random hexamers. A synthetic immune receptor repertoire was used to assess amplification bias, and residual bias was removed computationally. The source study handled its data this way. Raw reads were preprocessed to remove errors, and CDR3 was defined according to IMGT conventions as the region from the conserved cysteine to phenylalanine. Clonality was computed by normalizing Shannon entropy by log2 of the number of productive unique TCRs and subtracting the result from 1. Whether scalp clones were CD4 or CD8 was inferred by matching scalp TCRbeta sequences against CD4 and CD8 repertoires sorted from blood. Held by TCRdb, this immuneACCESS table contains in-frame sequences only and omits some clones. Under half of the omission traces to an unresolved V gene where checked; the cause of the rest is unknown. Clonal size and the V and J genes are those of that table, whereas D and trimming came from the DNA. Recorded for this sample are over 100,000 clones; about 49% of them occurred a single time. The ten largest clones add up to around 20% of the sample.

Study-wide conclusions, independent of this receptor: Higher clonality and more expanded CD8+ clones were observed in lesional scalp than in normal scalp, particularly in alopecia totalis/universalis, a finding suggestive of antigenic drive. TCR sequences shared between patients were less clear than in mice, possibly partly because of HLA diversity in the patient population. Scalp TCR repertoire analysis is complicated because resident alphabeta T cells in normal human skin are also sequenced, whereas mouse skin is dominated by gammadelta T cells.

The germline V gene provides CDR1 ENHRY and CDR2 SYGVKD. Cut back by 3 bases and 1 base, the V and J ends lie 9 bases apart. Including cysteine and phenylalanine, the CDR3 has 14 amino acids. Only the CDR3 DNA stays, 42 bases, in frame from base 1. Interpreted using the paper, the time point label stands for: baseline before oral tofacitinib. From alopecia areata patients, peripheral blood was collected along with lesional scalp punch biopsies. PBMCs were isolated by density centrifugation and stained for CD3, CD4 and CD8, and CD4+ and CD8+ T cells were sorted on a FACSAria. Of note for this clone: Its antigen remains unidentified. No much larger clone exists at a distance of one base, and base qualities are not known.

The sequence derives from a human donor with alopecia areata. The sequenced sample was CD8+ T cells sorted from blood, obtained at week 0. The rearranged segments are TRBV10-3 and TRBJ2-5; the D gene remains uncertain. The CDR3 corresponds to CAISDGQLQETQYF. Here is the DNA: TGTGCCATCAGTGACGGCCAGCTCCAAGAGACCCAGTACTTC.